This T cell receptor beta chain was retrieved from a study of cytomegalovirus exposure and HLA in healthy donors. V gave up 4 bases and J gave up 2 bases, with 3 bases separating them. This CDR3 has 11 amino acids. CDR1 and CDR2 (germline): MRHNA, SNTAGT. Concerning this clone itself: The antigen is undetermined.

Both 60 Vbeta primers and 13 Jbeta primers went into the PCR. Some clones are missing from TCRdb's copy, which holds only in-frame ones; the method was immunoSEQ multiplex PCR. The sample contains roughly 150,000 clones, 81% of which appear only once. General study findings and limits: A later analysis found common viral pathogens apparently linked to several of the most significant clusters. A further, later analysis showed that HLA-associated TCR beta chains (compared with equally common others) were more clonally expanded. Sequence variants that were highly shared formed a cluster that was likely a sequencing artifact.

The receptor was derived from a young woman in good health and CMV-seronegative. Sequenced material: PBMCs. The gene calls are TRBV6-4 and TRBJ2-7; D ambiguous. CDR3 region: CASSGAYEQYF. The CDR3 DNA follows: TGTGCCAGCAGTGGAGCCTACGAGCAGTACTTC.